This entry describes one TCR beta chain. This clonotype was found many times. What this receptor recognizes is not known. No base-level quality is on record; no much larger clone is a single base apart. Looking up the germline V gene yields CDR1 MDHEN and CDR2 SYDVKM. The CDR3 contains 15 residues, cysteine and phenylalanine counted. Solely the CDR3 DNA is kept, with 45 bases framed from the first base. From V the trimming removes 5 bases and from J it removes 8 bases, while the gene matches leave 12 bases of the junction unaccounted for. The run used an Illumina HiSeq 2500. Quantitative 5'-RACE with molecular barcodes was used to prepare TCR beta libraries. Under the source paper's analysis protocol: A new computational method, built on a probabilistic model of VDJ rearrangement, was used to identify disease-linked TCR variants. TCRdb trimmed public reads at Q25 via fastp, called clones via MiXCR and kept in-frame beta chains. Each CDR3 protein gets just one entry, which takes the most common genes and DNA from the rows behind it. TCRdb assigned the V and J calls; the authors' analysis was not used. This sample gives more than 400,000 distinct CDR3 sequences in total; about 5% of them show up just once. Of the sample, roughly 3.3% falls within the top ten clones.

The record originates from a study of CD8 T cells in ankylosing spondylitis (dated by TCRdb to 2016 to 2017). Regarding the study in general: The study profiled T cell receptor beta repertoires in healthy donors and ankylosing spondylitis patients to find disease-linked TCR variants. The whole study cohort included 90 to 120 healthy donors and around 24 ankylosing spondylitis patients. Samples of peripheral blood were taken, and for ankylosing spondylitis patients, synovial fluid was collected as well. What the research found in general, with its limitations: Some TCR beta motif variants had previously been reported in synovial fluid and blood of reactive arthritis patients, which suggested common disease-initiation mechanisms. A TCR beta motif of about 8 highly homologous amino acid variants appeared characteristic of blood from ankylosing spondylitis patients. The disease-linked clones were reported as significantly enriched in matched synovial fluid samples from ankylosing spondylitis patients. A CD8+ phenotype was shown by the disease-linked clones, which were found at relatively low frequencies in peripheral blood.

This receptor chain uses TRBV28 and TRBJ2-3; TRBD1 lines up with 8 middle nucleotides. The specimen sequenced was blood, either unsorted or a sorted T cell fraction (not recorded which). The TCR originated in a male donor with ankylosing spondylitis. The encoded CDR3 is CASSPSDRVWVTQYF. The nucleotide sequence is TGTGCCAGCAGTCCCTCGGACAGGGTGTGGGTTACGCAGTATTTT.